A single sample is the source of the 26 T cell receptor beta chains below, sequenced in a study of T cell repertoires in cytomegalovirus infection. Via MiXCR, TCRdb re-called the reads, giving one row per CDR3 protein. The profile covers about 830,000 distinct CDR3 sequences, with less than 35% appearing a single time and 9.5% to 15% taken by the ten largest. No cognate antigen is known for these TCRs. Specimen: cultured CD8+ T cells from PBMCs, collected from culture after CMV antigen stimulation. These receptors all come from a human donor in good health (CMV status not recorded). Some clones in this sample may be carry-over from other donors' samples.

This clonotype was seen only a few times. The rearrangement joins TRBV27 to TRBJ2-2; TRBD1 might be the D (5 bases). Per germline, CDR1 MNHEY and CDR2 SMNVEV (reference sequence). The CDR3 totals 13 residues. V was trimmed by 4 bases and J by 6 bases, leaving 9 bases between them. Here the CDR3 DNA reads TGTGCCAGCAGTTCCAGGGATTCCGGGGAGCTGTTTTTT. Amino acid sequence: CASSSRDSGELFF.

This clonotype was seen only a few times. J is TRBJ1-1 and V is TRBV6-6; a possible D gene is TRBD1 (5 bases). The V gene lost 6 bases and the J gene lost 7 bases, with 9 bases spanning the gap. The CDR3 is made up of 11 amino acids. Germline values: CDR1 MNHNY, CDR2 SVGAGI (reference sequence). In nucleotides, the CDR3 is TGTGCCAGCAGAAGACAGATTGAAGCTTTCTTT. Translated: CASRRQIEAFF.

This clonotype was seen ten or more times. One junction end does not reproduce the germline sequence, and a read error may be involved. The CDR3: CASSLTRNEQFF. DNA of the CDR3: TGTGCCAGCAGCTTAACCCGCAATGAGCAGTTCTTC. The chain carries TRBV5-1 and TRBJ2-1; unclear D gene. Germline V lookup: CDR1 SGHRS, CDR2 YFSETQ. The CDR3 length is 12 residues.

V and J are TRBV19 and TRBJ2-7, with D perhaps being TRBD1 or TRBD2 (5 bases each). Germline V gives CDR1 LNHDA, CDR2 SQIVND (reference sequence). Trimming cost V 3 bases and J 2 bases, with 11 bases left between them. The CDR3 runs to 14 residues. The CDR3 DNA reads as TGTGCCAGTAGTATCGCCGGGGCTACCTACGAGCAGTACTTC. Residues: CASSIAGATYEQYF.

This clonotype was seen repeatedly, ten times or more. The chain combines TRBV19 with TRBJ2-7, with TRBD1 as a possible D gene (7 bases). In germline, CDR1 is LNHDA, CDR2 SQIVND (reference sequence). This CDR3 contains 14 residues. V lost 4 bases, J lost 3 bases, and 13 bases lay in between. The CDR3 bases are TGTGCCAGTAGTAGCGGGACAGTGTTCTACGAGCAGTACTTC. The encoded protein is CASSSGTVFYEQYF.

The gene calls are TRBV7-9 and TRBJ2-1; 7 bases fit TRBD2. Germline V gene sequence: CDR1 SEHNR, CDR2 FQNEAQ (reference sequence). The CDR3 has 17 amino acids. V was clipped by 5 bases and J by 0 bases; unmatched bases: 10. CDR3 region: CASSPHGGSSSYNEQFF. DNA of the CDR3: TGTGCCAGCAGCCCCCACGGGGGGAGCAGCTCCTACAATGAGCAGTTCTTC.

This chain links TRBV6-1 with TRBJ1-5, with a weak D call TRBD1 (5 bases). The CDR3 loop spans 15 amino acids. V was cut by 2 bases and J by 1 base, with 9 bases left in between. Looked up from germline, CDR1 is MNHNS and CDR2 is SASEGT. CDR3 nucleotides: TGTGCCAGCAGTGAAATGGGGGTGAGCAATCAGCCCCAGCATTTT. It is translated as CASSEMGVSNQPQHF.

This clonotype was detected only a few times. This chain uses TRBV5-4 with TRBJ2-4; 7 positions match TRBD1. The CDR3 runs to 14 residues. Per the germline V gene, CDR1 is SGHNT and CDR2 is YYREEE (reference sequence). With V trimmed by 5 bases and J by 5 bases, 7 bases remained unmatched. The CDR3 DNA sequence: TGTGCCAGCAGGGGGGACAGAGCTCAAAACATTCAGTACTTC. Translation gives CASRGDRAQNIQYF.

The CDR3 sequence is CASSQAFGVKYGYTF. In nucleotides, the CDR3 is TGCGCCAGCAGCCAAGCTTTCGGGGTAAAATATGGCTACACCTTC. The chain is built from TRBV4-1 and TRBJ1-2; D is undetermined. Deletions cut 1 base from V and 5 bases from J, with 14 bases between. Germline CDR1 and CDR2: MGHRA and YSYEKL. This CDR3 contains 15 residues.

Ten or more counts support this clonotype. The chain has TRBV6-1 and TRBJ2-7; TRBD1 agrees at 8 bases. Germline V lookup: CDR1 MNHNS, CDR2 SASEGT. Germline trimming cut 5 bases from V and 2 bases from J; bases unmatched to any gene: 11. The CDR3 totals 16 residues. The CDR3 loop reads CASSPPGRGPPYEQYV. Written as DNA, the CDR3 is TGTGCCAGCAGTCCCCCGGGCAGGGGGCCACCCTACGAGCAGTACGTC.

This chain uses TRBV6-6 with TRBJ1-1; 7 bases agree with TRBD1. Germline lookup yields CDR1 MNHNY and CDR2 SVGAGI (reference sequence). The CDR3 covers 14 residues. The V and J ends lost 6 bases and 4 bases, in that order; junction bases with no gene match: 8. The CDR3 is CASSAGNRGTEAFF. CDR3 sequence (DNA): TGTGCCAGCAGCGCCGGGAACAGGGGCACTGAAGCTTTCTTT.

The CDR3 nucleotides read TGTGCCAGCAGAGTAGCCAGGGCATACACTGAAGCTTTCTTT. This codes for CASRVARAYTEAFF. The chain links TRBV7-9 to TRBJ1-1, with D maybe TRBD1 (5 bases). The ends were cut back, 6 bases at V and 3 bases at J, with 14 bases in the middle. Germline-derived CDR1 and CDR2 are SEHNR and FQNEAQ (reference sequence). The CDR3 spans 14 residues.

This clonotype was counted between two and nine times. The V gene is TRBV6-5, the J gene TRBJ1-4; possibly TRBD1 for D (6 bases). From germline, CDR1 is MNHEY and CDR2 SVGAGI. This CDR3 is 19 amino acids long. V gave up 2 bases and J gave up 2 bases, with 21 bases separating them. DNA of the CDR3: TGTGCCAGCAGTTACACGATCCCAGGGGATTTAGGGACTAATGAAAAACTGTTTTTT. The encoded protein is CASSYTIPGDLGTNEKLFF.

This clonotype was counted only a few times. The chain uses TRBV25-1 and TRBJ1-1; D remains unclear. This CDR3 region has 15 residues. CDR1 MGHDK and CDR2 SYGVNS come from the germline V gene. V was pared by 5 bases and J by 1 base, with 14 bases between. CDR3 amino acids: CASSPMASSNTEAFF. Written as DNA, the CDR3 is TGTGCCAGCAGTCCAATGGCCAGCTCGAACACTGAAGCTTTCTTT.

This chain links TRBV9 with TRBJ1-2; D possibly corresponds to TRBD1 (5 bases). CDR1 is SGDLS, CDR2 YYNGEE, per germline. Trimming shortened V by 3 bases and J by 2 bases, and 20 bases separated the two germline ends. CDR3 length: 17 amino acids. CDR3 residues: CASSAVSGLSRNYGYTF. DNA of the CDR3: TGTGCCAGCAGCGCCGTCTCGGGACTCTCCCGGAACTATGGCTACACCTTC.

This clonotype has only a few counts. The chain is built from TRBV12-3 or TRBV12-4 and TRBJ2-5, with D perhaps given as TRBD1 or TRBD2 (5 bases each). The CDR3 has 14 residues. The V end lost 6 bases, the J end lost 4 bases, and 15 bases lay between the germline ends. The chain's CDR3 is CASRTLGERETQYF. CDR3 bases: TGTGCCAGCAGAACCTTGGGGGAGCGAGAGACCCAGTACTTC.

This clonotype was detected only a few times. One end of the junction does not line up with germline, which may come from a read error. The chain employs TRBV7-6 and TRBJ2-2; D assignment may be TRBD1 or TRBD2 (5 bases each). Germline V gives CDR1 SGHVS, CDR2 FNYEAQ. The CDR3 has 16 residues. The CDR3: CASSLRGAENTGELFF. CDR3 bases: TGTGCTAGCAGCTTAAGGGGAGCGGAGAACACCGGGGAGCTGTTTTTT.

Points on this clonotype: A much larger clone sits a single nucleotide away, making a read error possible. V is TRBV24-1 and J is TRBJ1-2; D ambiguous. The CDR3 contains 12 residues. V lost 5 bases, J lost 8 bases, and 11 bases lay in between. The V gene's germline CDR1 is KGHDR and CDR2 SFDVKD. The CDR3 is CATSAPHEGYTF. CDR3 in DNA: TGTGCCACCAGTGCCCCCCACGAGGGCTACACCTTC.

The sample holds many counts of this clonotype. The gene calls are TRBV7-6 and TRBJ2-1; TRBD2 aligns across 7 bases. Germline CDR1 reads SGHVS; CDR2 reads FNYEAQ. The CDR3 runs to 17 residues. Losses at the gene ends were 5 bases for V and 0 bases for J; bases not matched to a gene: 10. CDR3 loop: CASSPGPGGNSYNEQFF. The CDR3 DNA reads TGTGCCAGCAGCCCGGGTCCGGGAGGAAACTCCTACAATGAGCAGTTCTTC.

Points on this clonotype: At one of its ends the junction is not consistent with the germline gene, which may arise from a read error. This rearrangement joins TRBV19 to TRBJ2-2, with D possibly matching TRBD1 (5 bases). CDR1 and CDR2 from the germline V gene are LNHDA and SQIVND (reference sequence). This CDR3 has 15 residues. For the CDR3, the DNA is TGTGTCAGTTACTCCAGGGAAGCTGACACCGGGGAGCTGTTTTTT. It encodes CVSYSREADTGELFF.

This clonotype was observed a few times. An end of the junction does not agree with germline; a read error may underlie this. This rearrangement joins TRBV4-1 to TRBJ2-1; D unclear. CDR3 length: 13 amino acids. Looked up from germline, CDR1 is MGHRA and CDR2 is YSYEKL. CDR3 in amino acids: CASSPQQYKEQFF. As DNA, the CDR3 is TGCGCCAGCAGCCCCCAGCAATACAAGGAGCAGTTCTTC.

The CDR3 nucleotides are TGTGCCAGCAGGCTCTCGGGTCTTTACACCGGGGAGCTGTTTTTT. Residues: CASRLSGLYTGELFF. The chain is built from TRBV12-3 or TRBV12-4 and TRBJ2-2; D not resolved. V lost 6 bases, J lost 3 bases, and 14 bases lay in between. The CDR3 loop spans 15 amino acids.

This clonotype was found a few times. V and J are TRBV7-9 and TRBJ2-3; D ambiguous. Germline lookup yields CDR1 SEHNR and CDR2 FQNEAQ (reference sequence). The germline V and J ends were trimmed by 2 bases and 4 bases, with 4 bases remaining between them. This CDR3 is built from 12 residues. CDR3 nucleotide sequence: TGTGCCAGCAGCTTACAGCCAGATACGCAGTATTTT. Translation: CASSLQPDTQYF.

This chain connects TRBV6-2 or TRBV6-3 to TRBJ2-2; 7 bases map to TRBD2. CDR3 length equals 17 residues. Per the germline V gene, CDR1 is MNHEY and CDR2 is SVGEGT. The V and J ends lost 6 bases and 0 bases, in that order; junction bases with no gene match: 10. The CDR3 DNA reads as TGTGCCAGCAGAGAACTAGCGACAAACGCGAACACCGGGGAGCTGTTTTTT. Its protein is CASRELATNANTGELFF.

J is TRBJ2-5 and V is TRBV7-2; TRBD2 agrees at 10 bases. The ends lost 1 base at V and 2 bases at J; junction bases unmatched: 4. Germline V gives CDR1 SGHTA, CDR2 FQGNSA. This CDR3 region has 16 residues. The CDR3 spells CASSLVGLAAQETQYF. The CDR3 nucleotides read TGTGCCAGCAGCTTAGTAGGACTAGCGGCACAAGAGACCCAGTACTTC.

The CDR3 sequence: CASSLQGDLTDTQYF. The CDR3 DNA reads as TGTGCCAGCAGTCTACAGGGGGACCTCACAGATACGCAGTATTTT. The V call is TRBV6-5, the J call TRBJ2-3; 8 positions match TRBD1. The CDR3 has 15 residues. Trimming took 5 bases from V and 2 from J; bases not matched to a gene: 6. Looked up from germline, CDR1 is MNHEY and CDR2 is SVGAGI.